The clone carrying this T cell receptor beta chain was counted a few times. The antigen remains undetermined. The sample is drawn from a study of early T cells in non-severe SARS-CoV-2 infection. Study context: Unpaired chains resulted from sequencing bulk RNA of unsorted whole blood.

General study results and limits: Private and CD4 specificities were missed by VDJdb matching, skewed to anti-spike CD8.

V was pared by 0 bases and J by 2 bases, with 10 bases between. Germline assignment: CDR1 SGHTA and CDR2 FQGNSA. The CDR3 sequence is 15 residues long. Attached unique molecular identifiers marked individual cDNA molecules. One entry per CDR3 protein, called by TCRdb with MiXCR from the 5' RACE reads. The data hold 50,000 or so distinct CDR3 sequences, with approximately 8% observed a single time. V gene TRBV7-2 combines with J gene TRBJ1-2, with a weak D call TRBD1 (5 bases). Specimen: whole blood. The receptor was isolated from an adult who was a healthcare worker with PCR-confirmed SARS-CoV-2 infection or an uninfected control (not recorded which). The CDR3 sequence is CASSLAPGLNYGYTF. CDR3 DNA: TGTGCCAGCAGCTTAGCTCCGGGACTGAACTATGGCTACACCTTC.